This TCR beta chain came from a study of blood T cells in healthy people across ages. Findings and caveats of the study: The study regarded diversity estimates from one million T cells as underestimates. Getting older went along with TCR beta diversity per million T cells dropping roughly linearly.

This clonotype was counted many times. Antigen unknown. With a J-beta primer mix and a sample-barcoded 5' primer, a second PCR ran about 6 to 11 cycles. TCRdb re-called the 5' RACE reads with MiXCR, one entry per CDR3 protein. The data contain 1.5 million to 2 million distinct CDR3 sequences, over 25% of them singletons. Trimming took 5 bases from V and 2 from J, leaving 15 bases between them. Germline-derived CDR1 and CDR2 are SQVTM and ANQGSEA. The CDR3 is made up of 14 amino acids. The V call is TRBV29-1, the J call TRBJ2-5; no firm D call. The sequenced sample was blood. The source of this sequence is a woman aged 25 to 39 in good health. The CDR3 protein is CSVLGLVGQETQYF. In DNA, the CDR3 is TGCAGCGTTCTCGGCCTAGTAGGGCAAGAGACCCAGTACTTC. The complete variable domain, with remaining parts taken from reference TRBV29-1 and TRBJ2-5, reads SAVISQKPSRDICQRGTSLTIQCQVDSQVTMMFWYRQQPGQSLTLIATANQGSEATYESGFVIDKFPISRPNLTFSTLTVSNMSPEDSSIYLCSVLGLVGQETQYFGPGTRLLVL.